These 19 T cell receptor beta chains originate from one sample sequenced in a study of graft-versus-host responses after intestinal transplantation. Profiling relied on immunoSEQ multiplex PCR, and the TCRdb table lists in-frame clones only, not all of them. The data hold some 120,000 clones, with just over 90% observed a single time. Their cognate antigens are unknown. This material consisted of unstimulated CD4+ T cells sorted from spleen or lymph node cells, taken before transplant. These receptors were collected from a human donor who was the organ donor for an intestinal transplant.

The V gene is TRBV6-5, the J gene TRBJ2-5; D uncertain. From germline, CDR1 is MNHEY and CDR2 SVGAGI. There are 12 residues in the CDR3. The germline V and J ends were trimmed by 8 bases and 5 bases, with 12 bases remaining between them. CDR3 protein: CASPNRYETQYF. DNA for the CDR3: TGTGCCAGCCCTAATAGGTACGAGACCCAGTACTTC.

J is TRBJ1-1 and V is TRBV7-2; D remains ambiguous. V gave up 1 base and J gave up 4 bases, with 4 bases separating them. Germline CDR1 reads SGHTA; CDR2 reads FQGNSA. There are 12 residues in the CDR3. The CDR3 protein is CASSLGATEAFF. The CDR3 DNA is TGTGCCAGCAGCTTAGGGGCCACTGAAGCTTTCTTT.

The V call is TRBV5-5, the J call TRBJ1-2; tentatively, D is TRBD1 (6 bases). Germline V lookup: CDR1 SGHKS, CDR2 YYEKEE (reference sequence). The V gene lost 6 bases and the J gene lost 5 bases, with 23 bases spanning the gap. This CDR3 contains 16 residues. This chain's CDR3 is CASNPRVEWTVYGYTF. The CDR3, as DNA: TGTGCCAGCAACCCTCGCGTGGAATGGACAGTTTATGGCTACACCTTC.

The chain recombines TRBV6-1 with TRBJ1-1; unclear D gene. The CDR3 sequence is 14 residues long. Trimming stripped 6 bases from V and 1 base from J, with 12 bases between. CDR1 and CDR2 from the germline V gene are MNHNS and SASEGT. Written as DNA, the CDR3 is TGTGCCAGCAGAGACTTTAAGAGGAACACTGAAGCTTTCTTT. Amino acid sequence: CASRDFKRNTEAFF.

The CDR3 spells CASRVGSAGSYNEQFF. The CDR3 region has the DNA TGTGCCAGCAGGGTGGGGTCAGCGGGCTCCTACAATGAGCAGTTCTTC. This chain connects TRBV5-4 to TRBJ2-1; TRBD2 might be the D (6 bases). The CDR3 is 16 residues long. V was clipped by 5 bases and J by 0 bases, with 15 bases between them. The germline CDR1 and CDR2 sequences are SGHNT and YYREEE (reference sequence). Full variable domain (remainder filled in from reference TRBV5-4 and TRBJ2-1): ETGVTQSPTHLIKTRGQQVTLRCSSQSGHNTVSWYQQALGQGPQFIFQYYREEENGRGNFPPRFSGLQFPNYSSELNVNALELDDSALYLCASRVGSAGSYNEQFFGPGTRLTVL.

The chain has TRBV7-6 and TRBJ2-7; TRBD2 matches at 9 bases. The CDR3 runs 14 residues. The V segment lost 5 bases and the J segment 5 bases; nucleotides outside the gene matches: 7. Germline CDR1 is SGHVS and CDR2 is FNYEAQ. The CDR3 coding sequence is TGTGCCAGCAGCCCCTGGGCGGGAGGGGACGAGCAGTACTTC. Encoded protein: CASSPWAGGDEQYF.

Points on this clone: A junction end diverges from the germline sequence, so it may reflect a read error. The chain couples TRBV11-3 to TRBJ1-4, with D possibly being TRBD1 (6 bases). In germline, CDR1 is SGHNT, CDR2 YENEEA. There are 17 residues in the CDR3. CDR3 amino acids: CASSLDRKVATNEKLFF. In nucleotides, the CDR3 is TGTGCCAGCAGCCTAGACAGGAAAGTTGCAACTAATGAAAAACTGTTTTTT.

This chain uses TRBV11-1 with TRBJ2-3; the match to TRBD2 covers 8 bases. V dropped 3 bases and J dropped 3; count of bases not matched to a gene: 5. The CDR3 has 15 residues. Germline CDR1 reads SGHAT; CDR2 reads FQDESV (reference sequence). CDR3 region: CASSLGREGTDTQYF. The CDR3 bases are TGTGCCAGCAGCTTGGGCCGGGAGGGGACAGATACGCAGTATTTT.

Regarding this clone: The sample contains more than one DNA sequence encoding this CDR3. CDR3 residues: CASRASNQPQHF. The CDR3 bases are TGTGCCAGCAGAGCTAGCAATCAGCCCCAGCATTTT. This chain joins TRBV28 and TRBJ1-5; no definite D call. The CDR3 contains 12 residues. The V gene lost 6 bases and the J gene lost 0 bases, with 3 bases spanning the gap. CDR1 is MDHEN, CDR2 SYDVKM, per germline.

V is TRBV19 and J is TRBJ1-4; no reliable D call. Germline V CDR1 and CDR2: LNHDA, SQIVND (reference sequence). Trimming took 5 bases from V and 6 from J, leaving 7 bases between them. The length of the CDR3 is 12 residues. The DNA for the CDR3 is TGTGCCAGTAGTCTTAGGGATGAAAAACTGTTTTTT. It encodes CASSLRDEKLFF.

The chain uses TRBV7-9 and TRBJ1-1; D perhaps matches TRBD1 (6 bases). Germline CDR1 is SEHNR and CDR2 is FQNEAQ (reference sequence). The CDR3 covers 15 residues. Trimming removed 2 bases at V and 1 base at J, with 11 bases between. CDR3 sequence reads: CASSLLRGRNTEAFF. The DNA of the CDR3 is TGTGCCAGCAGCTTACTAAGGGGGAGGAACACTGAAGCTTTCTTT.

V is TRBV19 and J is TRBJ2-7; 11 bases are shared with TRBD1. J was trimmed by 5 bases and V by 3 bases; bases with no gene match: 6. CDR1 LNHDA and CDR2 SQIVND come from the germline V gene (reference sequence). CDR3 length equals 15 residues. This CDR3 reads CASSMLGQGANEQYF. The CDR3 DNA is TGTGCCAGTAGTATGCTAGGACAGGGGGCCAACGAGCAGTACTTC. The full variable domain, its missing parts supplied by reference TRBV19 and TRBJ2-7, is DGGITQSPKYLFRKEGQNVTLSCEQNLNHDAMYWYRQDPGQGLRLIYYSQIVNDFQKGDIAEGYSVSREKKESFPLTVTSAQKNPTAFYLCASSMLGQGANEQYFGPGTRLTVT.

The chain links TRBV5-1 to TRBJ2-2; D may match TRBD1 or TRBD2 (5 bases each). In germline, CDR1 is SGHRS, CDR2 YFSETQ. CDR3 size: 15 residues. Trimming took off 0 bases at V and 6 bases at J, with 12 bases between the two ends. The CDR3 DNA reads as TGCGCCAGCAGCTTGGGAACGGGACCCCCCGGGGAGCTGTTTTTT. As protein: CASSLGTGPPGELFF.

This sequence joins TRBV2 and TRBJ2-3, with 7 bases that match TRBD1. Germline lookup yields CDR1 SNHLY and CDR2 FYNNEI. CDR3 length: 15 amino acids. V was clipped by 7 bases and J by 3 bases; unmatched bases: 10. DNA for the CDR3: TGTGCCAGCAAATCGACAGGGATGGGGACAGATACGCAGTATTTT. Its protein product is CASKSTGMGTDTQYF.

This chain connects TRBV4-1 to TRBJ2-4, with 12 bases matching TRBD2. Losses at the gene ends were 1 base for V and 4 bases for J; bases not matched to a gene: 5. The CDR3 runs to 17 residues. Per germline, CDR1 MGHRA and CDR2 YSYEKL. The CDR3 region is CASSQGGLAGLKNIQYF. The CDR3 coding sequence is TGCGCCAGCAGCCAAGGAGGACTAGCGGGGTTAAAAAACATTCAGTACTTC.

This clone has a handful of counts. The chain employs TRBV4-3 and TRBJ2-7; D is unresolved. CDR3 length equals 14 residues. Germline lookup yields CDR1 LGHNA and CDR2 YSLEER. Between the trimmed V and J ends, which lost 0 bases and 1 base, there was a span of 7 bases. This CDR3 is CASSQDWQSYEQYF. CDR3 nucleotides: TGCGCCAGCAGCCAAGATTGGCAGTCCTACGAGCAGTACTTC.

The chain joins TRBV5-5 to TRBJ2-3, with D unresolved. The CDR3 has 14 residues. The ends were cut back, 0 bases at V and 2 bases at J, with 7 bases in the middle. Per germline, CDR1 SGHKS and CDR2 YYEKEE (reference sequence). CDR3 in amino acids: CASSLGYYTDTQYF. CDR3 coding DNA: TGTGCCAGCAGCTTGGGTTACTACACAGATACGCAGTATTTT.

This chain connects TRBV6-1 to TRBJ1-1; 8 nucleotides match TRBD1. The CDR3 sequence is 13 residues long. Germline V gives CDR1 MNHNS, CDR2 SASEGT. V dropped 9 bases and J dropped 1; count of bases not matched to a gene: 4. The CDR3 is CASWTGTNTEAFF. For the CDR3, the DNA is TGTGCCAGTTGGACAGGGACGAACACTGAAGCTTTCTTT.

The chain links TRBV5-4 to TRBJ1-4, with D possibly matching TRBD1 (6 bases). Trimming took off 1 base at V and 5 bases at J, with 15 bases between the two ends. Looked up from germline, CDR1 is SGHNT and CDR2 is YYREEE (reference sequence). The CDR3 sequence is 16 residues long. For the CDR3, the DNA is TGTGCCAGCAGCTTGAACGGCGGGCAGGGGAATGAAAAACTGTTTTTT. Protein sequence: CASSLNGGQGNEKLFF.